Listed below are T cell receptor beta chains from one sample, sequenced in a study of blood T cell repertoires in COVID-19. Libraries were prepared by immunoSEQ multiplex PCR; TCRdb keeps only in-frame clonotypes and omits some of them. In the table there are roughly 100,000 clones, roughly nine tenths of which are singletons. Sequencing used peripheral blood. The receptors originated from a human donor in a cohort sampled during active COVID-19. Each CDR3 is given with its conserved first and last residue. Fields, in order: V gene, J gene, clone size, D gene, CDR3 DNA, CDR3 protein. A D gene is named only where the DNA matches it firmly. Not every row has a clone size; where given, it reads once, few, many or a size class.

TRBV6-5	TRBJ2-1	.	.	TGTGCCAGCAGTTACGGTCGTCGTCCCCGCAGTGAGCAGTTCTTC	CASSYGRRPRSEQFF
TRBV24-1	TRBJ2-5	.	.	TGTGCCACCAGTGATACCCAAGGGGTCCAAGAGACCCAGTACTTC	CATSDTQGVQETQYF
TRBV25-1	TRBJ2-6	.	TRBD1	TGTGCCAGCAGTCTACGGGACAGGGGGACTGGGGCCAACGTCCTGACTTTC	CASSLRDRGTGANVLTF
TRBV7-9	TRBJ2-1	.	TRBD1	TGTGCCAGCTCCGGGACAGGCGACTACAATGAGCAGTTCTTC	CASSGTGDYNEQFF
TRBV9	TRBJ2-1	.	.	TGTGCCAGCAGCCCTGAGCTGGTTACCTACAATGAGCAGTTCTTC	CASSPELVTYNEQFF
TRBV24-1	TRBJ2-2	.	.	TGTGCCACCAGTAAGCCCGGGGCAGGGGGAGGATACACCGGGGAGCTGTTTTTT	CATSKPGAGGGYTGELFF
TRBV27	TRBJ2-7	few	TRBD1	TGTGCCAGCAGTCAAAGCAACAGGGGGCCCTTCTACGAGCAGTACTTC	CASSQSNRGPFYEQYF
TRBV5-1	TRBJ2-1	.	.	TGCGCCAGCAACCCGGACAGACCCTCCTACAATGAGCAGTTCTTC	CASNPDRPSYNEQFF
TRBV7-9	TRBJ2-2	.	TRBD2	TGTGCCAGCAGCTCGCCTAGCGGGGGTGACACCGGGGAGCTGTTTTTT	CASSSPSGGDTGELFF
TRBV11-2	TRBJ2-1	.	TRBD2	TGTGCCAGCAGCCGCACTAGCGGGGCCTACAATGAGCAGTTCTTC	CASSRTSGAYNEQFF
TRBV7-8	TRBJ2-5	.	TRBD2	TGTGCCAGCAGACTTGCGGGGGGCGGAGGGGAGACCCAGTACTTC	CASRLAGGGGETQYF
TRBV3-1/TRBV3-2	TRBJ1-1	.	.	TGTGCCAGCAGCCCACTCGGGGTAGGGACTGAAGCTTTCTTT	CASSPLGVGTEAFF
TRBV18	TRBJ2-3	.	TRBD2	TGTGCCAGCTCACCTGGAACTAGCGCCTTTAGCACAGATACGCAGTATTTT	CASSPGTSAFSTDTQYF
TRBV6-6	TRBJ2-7	once	.	TGTGCCAGCAGTTTATATGCTAGCGCGAGCTACGAGCAGTACTTC	CASSLYASASYEQYF
TRBV7-9	TRBJ2-1	.	.	TGTGCCAGCAGCCTTACCGTGGCCCAATGGCAGTTCTTC	CASSLTVAQWQFF
TRBV4-2	TRBJ2-1	.	.	TGTGCCAGCAGCCAAGGGACTCATGAGCAGTTCTTC	CASSQGTHEQFF
TRBV2	TRBJ2-1	once	TRBD2	TGTGCCAGCAGTGAAGCGCTGGTAGCGGGAGGGGGGTCCTCCTACAATGAGCAGTTCTTC	CASSEALVAGGGSSYNEQFF
TRBV24-1	TRBJ2-3	.	.	TGTGCCACCAGTGCGGGGTCAGATACGCAGTATTTT	CATSAGSDTQYF
TRBV5-4	TRBJ2-5	.	TRBD2	TGTGCCAGCAGCTCCAGCCGGGGGGTTGTAGGAGAGACCCAGTACTTC	CASSSSRGVVGETQYF
TRBV7-7	TRBJ1-3	few	.	TGTGCTAGCACCCTTAAAAGGGGTGACTCTGGAAACACCATATATTTT	CASTLKRGDSGNTIYF
TRBV6-1	TRBJ2-7	.	TRBD1	TGTGCCAGCAGTGAAACAGGGGGCGTGCAGTACTTC	CASSETGGVQYF
TRBV9	TRBJ1-3	few	.	TGTGCCAGCAGCGTATCAACTGGAAACACCATATATTTT	CASSVSTGNTIYF
TRBV6-1	TRBJ1-1	.	.	TGTGCCAGCAGTGATTGGGCGGGAAACACTGAAGCTTTCTTT	CASSDWAGNTEAFF
TRBV19	TRBJ2-3	.	.	TGTGCCAGTAGCTATAAGCGGGATACGCAGTATTTT	CASSYKRDTQYF
TRBV7-9	TRBJ2-2	once	TRBD2	TGTGCCAGCAGCTCGGGAGGTAGCGGGAGGACCGGGGAGCTGTTTTTT	CASSSGGSGRTGELFF
TRBV28	TRBJ1-5	.	TRBD1	TGTGCCAGCAGTTTATCGGGACAGGGCTACAATCAGCCCCAGCATTTT	CASSLSGQGYNQPQHF
TRBV6-1	TRBJ2-1	few	.	TGTGCCAGCAGTGAAGGAATGGGCAGTTACTACAATGAGCAGTTCTTC	CASSEGMGSYYNEQFF
TRBV4-1	TRBJ1-1	.	.	TGCGCCAGCGCCCAGGGCGTCAGCTTGAACACTGAAGCTTTCTTT	CASAQGVSLNTEAFF
TRBV30	TRBJ2-7	.	.	TGTGCCTGGAGTGAGGGGGTTGGCGTTGCCTACGAGCAGTACTTC	CAWSEGVGVAYEQYF
TRBV27	TRBJ2-3	.	TRBD2	TGTGCCAGCAGTTTTTCCAGCGGGGGGTCCCCAGATACGCAGTATTTT	CASSFSSGGSPDTQYF
TRBV2	TRBJ2-3	.	.	TGTGCCAGAGACCTAAGGGGAGGCCCGAGCACAGATACGCAGTATTTT	CARDLRGGPSTDTQYF
TRBV5-1	TRBJ2-3	once	TRBD2	TGCGCCAGCAGCTTGTGGGCTAGCGGGAGTGCAGATACGCAGTATTTT	CASSLWASGSADTQYF
TRBV7-9	TRBJ2-7	.	.	TGTGCCAGCTCTCCGCCAGCGGGTCTGAACGAGCAGTACTTC	CASSPPAGLNEQYF
TRBV3-1/TRBV3-2	TRBJ2-1	.	TRBD2	TGTGCCAGCAGCCGTGAGGATAGCGGGAGAAATGAGCAGTTCTTC	CASSREDSGRNEQFF
TRBV7-9	TRBJ1-1	few	TRBD1	TGTGCCAGCAGCCCACGGGACAGCGAAGCTTTCTTT	CASSPRDSEAFF
TRBV4-1	TRBJ1-6	.	TRBD1	TGCGCCAGCAGCCAAGATACTGAGGGTACCGGGACAGGGGGCGAGGCACCCCTCCACTTT	CASSQDTEGTGTGGEAPLHF
TRBV19	TRBJ1-5	.	.	TGTGCCAGTATTAGGAGCGAGGTGGGCAATCAGCCCCAGCATTTT	CASIRSEVGNQPQHF
TRBV29-1	TRBJ1-1	.	TRBD1	TGCAGCGTGCCACAGGGGGGGACTGAAGCTTTCTTT	CSVPQGGTEAFF
TRBV2	TRBJ2-2	.	.	TGTGCCAGCCAGGCAGGTTCGAACACCGGGGAGCTGTTTTTT	CASQAGSNTGELFF
TRBV4-1	TRBJ1-6	.	.	TGCGCCAGCAGCCAAGGAATCGGTTCACCCCTCCACTTT	CASSQGIGSPLHF
TRBV19	TRBJ1-4	.	TRBD1	TGTGCCAGTAGGAGGGGGCCGAACTCTGAAAAACTGTTTTTT	CASRRGPNSEKLFF
TRBV19	TRBJ1-5	.	.	TGTGCCAGTAGTATTGTGTGGGGGGAGCCCCAGCATTTT	CASSIVWGEPQHF
TRBV2	TRBJ2-7	.	.	TGTGCCAGCAGTGAAGCGCTGGGTGACAGGATCTACGAGCAGTACTTC	CASSEALGDRIYEQYF
TRBV2	TRBJ2-4	.	.	TGTGCCAGCAGTGCGGGTAAAAACATTCAGTACTTC	CASSAGKNIQYF
TRBV24-1	TRBJ2-1	.	.	TGTGCCACCAGTGATCAAGGGGATCTGGACAATGAGCAGTTCTTC	CATSDQGDLDNEQFF